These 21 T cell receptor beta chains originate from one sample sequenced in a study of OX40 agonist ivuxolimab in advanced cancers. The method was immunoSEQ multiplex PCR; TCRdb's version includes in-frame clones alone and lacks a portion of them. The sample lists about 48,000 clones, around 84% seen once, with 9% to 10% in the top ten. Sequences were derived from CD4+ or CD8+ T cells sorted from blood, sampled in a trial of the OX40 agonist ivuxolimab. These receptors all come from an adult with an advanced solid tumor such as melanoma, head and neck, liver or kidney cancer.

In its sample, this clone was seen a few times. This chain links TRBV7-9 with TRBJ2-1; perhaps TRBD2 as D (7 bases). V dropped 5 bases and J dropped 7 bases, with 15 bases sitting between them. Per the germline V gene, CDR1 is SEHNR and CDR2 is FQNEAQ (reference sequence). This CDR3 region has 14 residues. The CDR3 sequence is CASSLGGANNEQFF. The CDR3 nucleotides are TGTGCCAGCAGCCTAGGGGGGGCAAATAATGAGCAGTTCTTC.

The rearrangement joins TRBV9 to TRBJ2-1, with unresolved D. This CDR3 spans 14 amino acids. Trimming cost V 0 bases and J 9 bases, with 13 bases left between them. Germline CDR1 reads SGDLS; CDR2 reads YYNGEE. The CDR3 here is CASSVALAPIEQFF. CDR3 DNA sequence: TGTGCCAGCAGCGTAGCTCTCGCCCCGATTGAGCAGTTCTTC. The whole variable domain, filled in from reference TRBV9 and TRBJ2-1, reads DSGVTQTPKHLITATGQRVTLRCSPRSGDLSVYWYQQSLDQGLQFLIQYYNGEERAKGNILERFSAQQFPDLHSELNLSSLELGDSALYFCASSVALAPIEQFFGPGTRLTVL.

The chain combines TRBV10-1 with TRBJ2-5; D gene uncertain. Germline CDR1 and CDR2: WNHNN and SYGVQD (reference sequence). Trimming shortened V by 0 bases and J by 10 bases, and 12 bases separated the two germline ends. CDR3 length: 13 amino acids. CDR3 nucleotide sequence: TGCGCCAGCAGTGAGTCGACTTCTAGAGACCAGTACTTC. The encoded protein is CASSESTSRDQYF.

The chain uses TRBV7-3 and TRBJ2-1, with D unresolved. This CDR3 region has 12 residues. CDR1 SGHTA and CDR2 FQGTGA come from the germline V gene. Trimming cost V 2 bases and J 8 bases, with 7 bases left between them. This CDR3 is CASSLLGDEQFF. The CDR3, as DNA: TGTGCCAGCAGCTTACTAGGTGATGAGCAGTTCTTC.

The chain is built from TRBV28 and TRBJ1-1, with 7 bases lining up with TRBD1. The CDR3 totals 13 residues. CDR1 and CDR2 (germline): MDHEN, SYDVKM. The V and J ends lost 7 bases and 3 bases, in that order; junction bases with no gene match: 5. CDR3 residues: CASTETGDTEAFF. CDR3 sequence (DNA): TGTGCCAGCACGGAAACAGGGGACACTGAAGCTTTCTTT.

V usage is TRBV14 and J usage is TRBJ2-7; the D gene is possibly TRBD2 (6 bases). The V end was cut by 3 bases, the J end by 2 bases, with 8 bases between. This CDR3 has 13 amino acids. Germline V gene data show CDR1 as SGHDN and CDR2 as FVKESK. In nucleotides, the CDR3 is TGTGCCAGCAGCCACCGACTAGCCTACGAGCAGTACTTC. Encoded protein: CASSHRLAYEQYF.

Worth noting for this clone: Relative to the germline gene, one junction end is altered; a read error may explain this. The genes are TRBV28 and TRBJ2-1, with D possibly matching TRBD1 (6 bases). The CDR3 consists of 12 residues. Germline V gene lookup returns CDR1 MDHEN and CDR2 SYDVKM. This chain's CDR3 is CASSLIRGLFLF. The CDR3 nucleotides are TGTGCCAGCAGTTTAATCAGGGGCCTTTTCCTCTTC.

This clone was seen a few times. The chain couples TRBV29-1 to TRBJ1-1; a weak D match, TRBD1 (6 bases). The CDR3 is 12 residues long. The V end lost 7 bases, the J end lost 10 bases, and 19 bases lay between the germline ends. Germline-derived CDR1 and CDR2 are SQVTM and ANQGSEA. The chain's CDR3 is CSDWAGGKLAFF. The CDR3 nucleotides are TGCAGCGATTGGGCCGGGGGCAAGTTAGCTTTCTTT.

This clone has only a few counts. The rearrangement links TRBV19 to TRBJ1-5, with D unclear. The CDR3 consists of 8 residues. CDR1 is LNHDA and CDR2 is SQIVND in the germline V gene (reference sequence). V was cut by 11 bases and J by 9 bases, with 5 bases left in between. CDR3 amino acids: CADRPQHF. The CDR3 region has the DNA TGTGCCGACCGGCCCCAGCATTTT. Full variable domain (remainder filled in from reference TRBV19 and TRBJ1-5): DGGITQSPKYLFRKEGQNVTLSCEQNLNHDAMYWYRQDPGQGLRLIYYSQIVNDFQKGDIAEGYSVSREKKESFPLTVTSAQKNPTAFYLCADRPQHFGDGTRLSIL.

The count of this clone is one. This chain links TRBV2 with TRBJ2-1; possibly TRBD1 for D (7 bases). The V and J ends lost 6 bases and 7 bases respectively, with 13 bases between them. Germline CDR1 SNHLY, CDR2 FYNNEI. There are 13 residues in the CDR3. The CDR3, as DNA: TGTGCCAGCAGGCGGGACAGCCTTAATGAGCAGTTCTTC. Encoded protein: CASRRDSLNEQFF.

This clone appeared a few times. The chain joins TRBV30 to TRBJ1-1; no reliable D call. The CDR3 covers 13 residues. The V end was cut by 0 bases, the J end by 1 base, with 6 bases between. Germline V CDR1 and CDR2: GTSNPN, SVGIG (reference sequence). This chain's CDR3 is CAWSVLKNTEAFF. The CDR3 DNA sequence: TGTGCCTGGAGTGTACTTAAGAACACTGAAGCTTTCTTT.

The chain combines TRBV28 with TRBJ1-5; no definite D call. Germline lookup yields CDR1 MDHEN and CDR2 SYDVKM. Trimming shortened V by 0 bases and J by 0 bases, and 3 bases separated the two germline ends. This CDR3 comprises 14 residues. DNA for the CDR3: TGTGCCAGCAGTTTATGGGGTAGCAATCAGCCCCAGCATTTT. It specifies CASSLWGSNQPQHF.

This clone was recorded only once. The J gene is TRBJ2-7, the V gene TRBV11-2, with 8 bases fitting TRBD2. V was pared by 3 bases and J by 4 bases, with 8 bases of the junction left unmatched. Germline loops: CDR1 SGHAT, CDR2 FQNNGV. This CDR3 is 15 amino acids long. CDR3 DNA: TGTGCCAGCAGCTTCACGGGAGGGCCTTCTTACGAGCAGTACTTC. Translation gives CASSFTGGPSYEQYF.

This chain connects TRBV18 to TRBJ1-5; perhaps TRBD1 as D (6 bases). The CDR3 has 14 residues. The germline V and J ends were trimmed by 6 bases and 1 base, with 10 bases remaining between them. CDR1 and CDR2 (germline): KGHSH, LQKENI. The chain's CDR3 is CASSQQGSNQPQHF. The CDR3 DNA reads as TGTGCCAGCTCGCAACAGGGAAGCAATCAGCCCCAGCATTTT.

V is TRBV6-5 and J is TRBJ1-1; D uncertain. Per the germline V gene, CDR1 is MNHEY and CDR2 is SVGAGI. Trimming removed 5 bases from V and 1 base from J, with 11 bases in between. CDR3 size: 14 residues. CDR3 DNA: TGTGCCAGCAGTGCTAGCAATCCGAACACTGAAGCTTTCTTT. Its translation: CASSASNPNTEAFF.

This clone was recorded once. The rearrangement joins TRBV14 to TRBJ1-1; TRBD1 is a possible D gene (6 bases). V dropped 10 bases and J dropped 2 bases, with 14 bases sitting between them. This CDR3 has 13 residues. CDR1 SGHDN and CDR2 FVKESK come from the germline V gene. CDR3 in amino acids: CATNREVNTEAFF. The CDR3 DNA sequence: TGTGCCACCAACAGGGAAGTCAACACTGAAGCTTTCTTT.

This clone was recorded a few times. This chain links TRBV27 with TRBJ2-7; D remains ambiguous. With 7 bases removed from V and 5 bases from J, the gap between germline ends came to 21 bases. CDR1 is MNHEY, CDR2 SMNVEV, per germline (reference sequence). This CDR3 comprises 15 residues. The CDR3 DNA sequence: TGTGCCAGCACCTTTCTTTCCGGCCCCCCCCACGAGCAGTACTTC. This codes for CASTFLSGPPHEQYF.

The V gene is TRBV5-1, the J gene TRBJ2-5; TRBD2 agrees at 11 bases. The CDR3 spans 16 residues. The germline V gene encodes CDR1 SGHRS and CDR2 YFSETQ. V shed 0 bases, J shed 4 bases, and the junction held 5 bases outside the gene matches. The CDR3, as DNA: TGCGCCAGCAGCTTGGATGCACTAGCGGGAGCAGAGACCCAGTACTTC. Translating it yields CASSLDALAGAETQYF.

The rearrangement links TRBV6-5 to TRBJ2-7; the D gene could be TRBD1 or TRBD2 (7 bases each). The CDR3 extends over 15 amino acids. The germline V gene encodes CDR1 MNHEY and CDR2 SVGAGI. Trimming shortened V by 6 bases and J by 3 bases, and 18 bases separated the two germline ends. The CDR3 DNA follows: TGTGCCAGCAGCTCAAGCGGGACAGTGGTCTACGAGCAGTACTTC. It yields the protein CASSSSGTVVYEQYF.

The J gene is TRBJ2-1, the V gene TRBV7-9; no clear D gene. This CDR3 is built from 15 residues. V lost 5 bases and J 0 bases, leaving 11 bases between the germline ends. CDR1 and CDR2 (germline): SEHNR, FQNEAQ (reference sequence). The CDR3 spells CASSLPTPSYNEQFF. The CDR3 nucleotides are TGTGCCAGCAGCCTCCCGACCCCCTCCTACAATGAGCAGTTCTTC.

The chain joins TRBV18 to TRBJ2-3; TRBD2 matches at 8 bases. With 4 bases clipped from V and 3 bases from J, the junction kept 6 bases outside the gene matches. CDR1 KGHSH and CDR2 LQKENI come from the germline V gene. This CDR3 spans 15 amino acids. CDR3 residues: CASSQLAEGTDTQYF. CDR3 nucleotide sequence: TGTGCCAGCTCACAACTAGCGGAGGGGACAGATACGCAGTATTTT.